This T cell receptor beta chain was sequenced in a study of T cell responses to AZD1222 COVID-19 vaccine. Study as a whole: Doses given second, at about 4 or about 12 weeks, were pooled. Study conclusions and caveats: None of the repertoires were sampled until the peak T cell response had passed. Among spike-specific TCRs, nearly half reportedly target unmutated variant regions. White British donors predominated, females outnumbered males, and clonal diversity was possibly underestimated.

The CDR3 runs to 14 residues. Germline CDR1 and CDR2: SNHLY and FYNNEI. Unmatched junction bases numbered 5, after V lost 7 bases and J lost 3 bases. Worth noting for this clone: The antigen is unknown.

Sequenced by immunoSEQ multiplex PCR; TCRdb stores in-frame clones only, minus some. Of under 95,000 clones listed, 89% are singletons. The V and J genes are TRBV2 and TRBJ1-1, with 10 bases fitting TRBD1. The sample consisted of peripheral blood, taken on day 0 of AZD1222 vaccination. The sequence was obtained from an adult in good health. The CDR3 coding sequence is TGTGCCAGCATAAAGGGACAGGGGCACACTGAAGCTTTCTTT. Its translation is CASIKGQGHTEAFF.